These 26 T cell receptor beta chains were all obtained from the same sample, sequenced in a study of T cell clonality in common variable immunodeficiency. Assay used: immunoSEQ multiplex PCR; TCRdb lists only in-frame clones, some missing. The sample counts approximately 46,000 clones, none seen once; the ten largest own approximately 6.3%. Sequencing input: peripheral blood mononuclear cells. The receptors originated from a person aged 18 to 70 in good health.

This clone was detected many times. The read gets to within 3 residues of the CDR3 end, and the germline J gene fills in the rest. The chain has TRBV5-1 and TRBJ2-5; no definite D call. From germline, CDR1 is SGHRS and CDR2 YFSETQ. V dropped 0 bases and J dropped 7 bases, with 10 bases sitting between them. The CDR3 is 13 residues long. Partial CDR3 DNA: TGCGCCAGCAGCTTGGCTCTTAAAGGGACC. It yields the protein CASSLALKGT. The CDR3 reads in full as CASSLALKGTQYF.

This clone has a count of ten or more. The read comes to an end 3 residues before the CDR3 does, leaving the germline J gene to fill in the end. V is TRBV15 and J is TRBJ1-2; D ambiguous. This CDR3 has 15 amino acids. Germline V gene sequence: CDR1 LNHNV, CDR2 YYDKDF (reference sequence). V lost 0 bases to trimming and J lost 0 bases, with 8 bases between them. CDR3 protein: CATSREMGTNYGYTF. The DNA read from the CDR3 is TGTGCCACCAGCAGAGAGATGGGCACTAACTATGGC.

This clone was recorded at least ten times. The sequenced fragment ends 3 residues before the CDR3 boundary, so the rest is inferred from the germline J gene. The J gene is TRBJ1-2, the V gene TRBV5-1, with TRBD1 identical over 7 bases. The CDR3 extends over 12 amino acids. The germline V gene encodes CDR1 SGHRS and CDR2 YFSETQ. CDR3 DNA, as far as it was read: TGCGCCAGCAGCTTGACAGGGGAAGGC. As protein: CASSLTGEG. The full CDR3 protein is CASSLTGEGYTF. The whole variable domain, filled in from reference TRBV5-1 and TRBJ1-2, reads KAGVTQTPRYLIKTRGQQVTLSCSPISGHRSVSWYQQTPGQGLQFLFEYFSETQRNKGNFPGRFSGRQFSNSRSEMNVSTLELGDSALYLCASSLTGEGYTFGSGTRLTVV.

At least ten counts were recorded for this clone. Read coverage stops 3 residues before the CDR3 terminus; the germline J gene supplies the remainder. The chain links TRBV10-3 to TRBJ1-2; 8 nucleotides agree with TRBD1. Germline CDR1 reads ENHRY; CDR2 reads SYGVKD. This CDR3 has 15 amino acids. The CDR3 sequence: CAIGAPFKGQGGYTF. The covered CDR3 bases are TGTGCCATAGGGGCCCCCTTCAAAGGACAGGGCGGG.

This clone was detected many times. The DNA ends 3 residues before the CDR3 does, and the rest of the CDR3 is filled in from the germline J gene. The V call is TRBV5-6, the J call TRBJ1-4, with TRBD1 matching over 11 bases. The CDR3 sequence is 14 residues long. The germline V gene has CDR1 SGHDT and CDR2 YYEEEE. CDR3 DNA (partial): TGTGCCAGCAGTAGCCGGGACAGGGGGGCGAAA. It translates to CASSSRDRGAK. The entire CDR3 protein reads CASSSRDRGAKLFF.

This clone was seen at least ten times. The CDR3 end is not reached by the read, which stops 3 residues before it; the germline J gene fills it in. The rearrangement links TRBV19 to TRBJ2-2, with TRBD1 identical over 8 bases. The V segment lost 3 bases and the J segment 6 bases; nucleotides outside the gene matches: 3. Germline CDR1 reads LNHDA; CDR2 reads SQIVND (reference sequence). The CDR3 covers 14 residues. Partial CDR3 DNA: TGTGCCAGTAGTATTCAGGGGGCACCCGGGGAG. Its translation is CASSIQGAPGE. The whole CDR3 is CASSIQGAPGELFF.

This clone has at least ten counts. The read falls 3 residues short of the CDR3 end, and the missing part is taken from the germline J gene. The rearrangement links TRBV20-1 to TRBJ2-2; 7 nucleotides agree with TRBD1. V gave up 2 bases and J gave up 4 bases; unmatched junction bases: 10. Germline V gives CDR1 DFQATT, CDR2 SNEGSKA (reference sequence). The CDR3 has 16 residues. The DNA read from the CDR3 is TGCAGTGCTAGACCGACAGGGCGACTTAGCACCGGGGAG. Protein product: CSARPTGRLSTGE. The full CDR3 sequence reads CSARPTGRLSTGELFF.

With regard to this clone: Read sequence stops 3 residues before the CDR3 end, and the germline J gene provides the missing end. This chain joins TRBV6-1 and TRBJ2-2; D perhaps matches TRBD1 (5 bases). Germline values: CDR1 MNHNS, CDR2 SASEGT. This CDR3 contains 15 residues. Partial CDR3 DNA: TGTGCCAGCAGTGACCAGGGTTCCTATAATTCACCG. Translating it yields CASSDQGSYNSP. The CDR3 reads in full as CASSDQGSYNSPLFF.

This clone was recorded many times. The read ends 3 residues shy of where the CDR3 ends; the end is completed using the germline J gene. The chain has TRBV5-1 and TRBJ2-1; D is perhaps TRBD1 (6 bases). CDR1 SGHRS and CDR2 YFSETQ come from the germline V gene. Trimming took off 2 bases at V and 2 bases at J, with 8 bases between the two ends. The CDR3 has 14 residues. The CDR3 loop is CASSLDRTYNEQFF. The DNA read from the CDR3 is TGCGCCAGCAGCTTAGACAGGACCTACAATGAG.

This clone was counted between two and nine times. The read ends 3 residues early relative to the CDR3; the germline J gene fills the gap. The chain joins TRBV6-2 or TRBV6-3 to TRBJ1-1; maybe TRBD1 (6 bases). This CDR3 has 14 residues. Germline V gives CDR1 MNHEY, CDR2 SVGEGT. CDR3 DNA (partial): TGTGCCAGCAGACACAGGGACACCAGCTACGAA. It codes for CASRHRDTSYE. From start to end, the CDR3 is CASRHRDTSYEAFF.

This clone has at least ten counts. The missing CDR3 end, 3 residues past where the read stops, is filled in from the germline J gene. This chain connects TRBV5-4 to TRBJ1-2, with 7 positions matching TRBD1. The CDR3 covers 14 residues. Per germline, CDR1 SGHNT and CDR2 YYREEE (reference sequence). V shed 6 bases, J shed 4 bases, and the junction held 9 bases outside the gene matches. Partial CDR3 DNA: TGTGCCAGCAAACCCGGGACAGAGGTCTATGGC. Translating it yields CASKPGTEVYG. The full CDR3 protein reads CASKPGTEVYGYTF.

This clone was counted between two and nine times. The observed sequence ends 3 residues before the CDR3 terminus, with the missing tail filled in from the germline J gene. J is TRBJ1-1 and V is TRBV5-1; 8 positions agree with TRBD1. V shed 3 bases, J shed 1 base, and the junction held 8 bases outside the gene matches. The CDR3 runs to 16 residues. Germline assignment: CDR1 SGHRS and CDR2 YFSETQ. The part of the CDR3 DNA that was read is TGCGCCAGCAGCTCCCGAGCTGGGACAGGGAACACTGAA. The encoded protein is CASSSRAGTGNTE. The full CDR3 is CASSSRAGTGNTEAFF.

This clone was seen ten or more times. The sequenced fragment ends 3 residues before the CDR3 boundary, so the rest is inferred from the germline J gene. The rearrangement uses TRBV19 and TRBJ2-2; D remains unclear. The CDR3 is made up of 14 amino acids. Germline CDR1 and CDR2: LNHDA and SQIVND (reference sequence). Partial CDR3 DNA: TGTGCCAGTAGTATGAGGTCAGAGAATGAAAAG. It codes for CASSMRSENEK. The whole CDR3 reads CASSMRSENEKLFF. Variable domain in full (rest from reference TRBV19 and TRBJ2-2): DGGITQSPKYLFRKEGQNVTLSCEQNLNHDAMYWYRQDPGQGLRLIYYSQIVNDFQKGDIAEGYSVSREKKESFPLTVTSAQKNPTAFYLCASSMRSENEKLFFGEGSRLTVL.

This clone occurred many times. Coverage ceases 3 residues before the CDR3 finishes, and the germline J gene fills in the end. V gene TRBV19 combines with J gene TRBJ1-2, with TRBD1 matching over 9 bases. V was clipped by 10 bases and J by 4 bases; unmatched bases: 4. Germline values: CDR1 LNHDA, CDR2 SQIVND (reference sequence). There are 12 residues in the CDR3. This CDR3 is CAIGQGRYGYTF. The CDR3 bases that were read are TGTGCCATCGGACAGGGGCGCTATGGC.

This clone was detected many times. The sequenced fragment ends 3 residues before the CDR3 boundary, so the rest is inferred from the germline J gene. The chain links TRBV9 to TRBJ1-4; TRBD1 matches at 8 bases. The CDR3 is made up of 17 amino acids. Trimming removed 3 bases from V and 4 bases from J; junction bases left unmatched: 11. The germline gives CDR1 SGDLS, CDR2 YYNGEE. CDR3 region: CASSASQKDRDNEKLFF. CDR3 DNA, as far as it was read: TGTGCCAGCAGCGCATCTCAGAAGGACAGGGATAATGAAAAA.

This clone was observed at least ten times. The DNA ends 3 residues before the CDR3 does, and the rest of the CDR3 is filled in from the germline J gene. The chain has TRBV20-1 and TRBJ1-2; TRBD1 is a possible D gene (6 bases). The ends were cut back, 6 bases at V and 3 bases at J, with 8 bases in the middle. Germline loops: CDR1 DFQATT, CDR2 SNEGSKA (reference sequence). The CDR3 extends over 11 amino acids. The chain's CDR3 is CSAPGDYGYTF. CDR3 DNA (partial): TGCAGTGCCCCAGGGGACTATGGC.

In this sample, this clone turned up many times. With the read ending 3 residues before the CDR3 end, the germline J gene is used to fill in that end. The chain couples TRBV20-1 to TRBJ2-1; TRBD2 is a possible D gene (7 bases). Germline CDR1 DFQATT, CDR2 SNEGSKA (reference sequence). The CDR3 has 13 amino acids. Trimming left V 6 bases short and J 6 bases short, with 15 bases between. CDR3: CSARGASSNEQFF. The CDR3 bases that were read are TGCAGTGCCCGGGGGGCATCTAGCAATGAG.

At least ten counts were recorded for this clone. The read comes to an end 3 residues before the CDR3 does, leaving the germline J gene to fill in the end. The chain uses TRBV20-1 and TRBJ2-3; 8 bases map to TRBD2. This CDR3 has 16 residues. With V trimmed by 6 bases and J by 5 bases, 16 bases remained unmatched. The germline CDR1 and CDR2 sequences are DFQATT and SNEGSKA (reference sequence). The sequenced CDR3 bases are TGCAGTGCCGTACGAGGGTCGGGGGGGGCAGGAGATACG. As protein: CSAVRGSGGAGDT. The entire CDR3 protein reads CSAVRGSGGAGDTQYF.

This clone was counted many times. Coverage ceases 3 residues before the CDR3 finishes, and the germline J gene fills in the end. V usage is TRBV20-1 and J usage is TRBJ2-3; D is unresolved. Germline values: CDR1 DFQATT, CDR2 SNEGSKA (reference sequence). V lost 3 bases, J lost 1 base, and 5 bases lay in between. The CDR3 runs 12 residues. CDR3 DNA (partial): TGCAGTGCTAGTCGGGGCACAGATACG. This codes for CSASRGTDT. The full-length CDR3 reads as CSASRGTDTQYF.

This clone has at least ten counts. The CDR3 extends 3 residues past the end of the read, so its final part is completed from the germline J gene. This rearrangement joins TRBV6-4 to TRBJ1-1; 8 nucleotides line up with TRBD1. Germline V CDR1 and CDR2: MRHNA, SNTAGT. Trimming cost V 3 bases and J 3 bases; bases outside gene matches: 6. This CDR3 has 15 amino acids. This CDR3 is CASSDSYRGDTEAFF. CDR3 bases read: TGTGCCAGCAGTGATTCGTACAGGGGGGACACTGAA.

At least ten counts were recorded for this clone. Read data end 3 residues before the CDR3 end; the end is taken from the germline J gene. This chain connects TRBV19 to TRBJ2-5; maybe TRBD1 (6 bases). The CDR3 is 15 amino acids. Per the germline V gene, CDR1 is LNHDA and CDR2 is SQIVND (reference sequence). V lost 5 bases to trimming and J lost 4 bases, with 17 bases between them. CDR3 DNA, as far as it was read: TGTGCCAGTAGTGCCTGGACAGACCTCGCAGAGACC. Translation: CASSAWTDLAET. The full CDR3 sequence reads CASSAWTDLAETQYF.

This clone was seen only a few times. CDR3 bases read: TGTGCCAGCAGTGAAGCGGGACAGTCCTCCTACGAC. This codes for CASSEAGQSSYD. The whole CDR3 sequence is CASSEAGQSSYDYTF. J is TRBJ1-2 and V is TRBV6-1, with 7 bases matching TRBD1. The missing CDR3 end, 3 residues past where the read stops, is filled in from the germline J gene. The CDR3 length is 15 residues. Looked up from germline, CDR1 is MNHNS and CDR2 is SASEGT.

This clone was recorded many times. The missing CDR3 end, 3 residues past where the read stops, is filled in from the germline J gene. The chain links TRBV30 to TRBJ2-2; D gene unclear. CDR1 is GTSNPN, CDR2 SVGIG, per germline (reference sequence). The CDR3 is made up of 14 amino acids. The CDR3 sequence: CAWKSGRNNSPLFF. The covered CDR3 bases are TGTGCCTGGAAATCCGGCAGGAATAATTCACCG.

This clone was seen ten or more times. The sequenced fragment ends 3 residues before the CDR3 boundary, so the rest is inferred from the germline J gene. The chain is built from TRBV5-4 and TRBJ2-7, with 7 positions matching TRBD2. The V gene end was trimmed by 3 bases and the J gene end by 2 bases; junction bases not matched to a gene: 5. CDR1 and CDR2 (germline): SGHNT, YYREEE (reference sequence). The CDR3 is made up of 14 amino acids. The CDR3 spells CASSSPGTTYEQYF. The sequenced part of the CDR3 DNA is TGTGCCAGCAGCTCCCCCGGGACTACCTACGAG.

This clone was detected many times. The CDR3 end is not reached by the read, which stops 3 residues before it; the germline J gene fills it in. The chain employs TRBV5-1 and TRBJ2-2, with D possibly matching TRBD1 (6 bases). The CDR3 consists of 12 residues. Germline V CDR1 and CDR2: SGHRS, YFSETQ. Trimming stripped 4 bases from V and 7 bases from J, with 8 bases between. CDR3 DNA, as far as it was read: TGCGCCAGCAGCCAGGACAGCGGGGAG. Translating it yields CASSQDSGE. The whole CDR3 is CASSQDSGELFF.

On this clone itself: A clone one base away is much larger, so this may be a read error. Read data end 3 residues before the CDR3 end; the end is taken from the germline J gene. The rearrangement uses TRBV5-1 and TRBJ2-2; tentative D call: TRBD1 (5 bases). The CDR3 sequence is 15 residues long. Germline lookup yields CDR1 SGHRS and CDR2 YFSETQ. CDR3 DNA (partial): TGCGCCAGCAGCTTAGGTTCGGCAGGGCGTGAAAAG. Its translation is CASSLGSAGREK. The full CDR3 is CASSLGSAGREKLFF.